This T cell receptor beta chain was identified in a study of naive and memory T cell subsets. The CDR3 has 11 residues. Germline V gene data show CDR1 as SQVTM and CDR2 as ANQGSEA. With 4 bases removed from V and 4 bases from J, the gap between germline ends came to 7 bases. With respect to this clonotype: What it binds is not known.

Study-wide findings and caveats: A few larger clonotypes appeared in naive repertoires, especially CD8, possibly memory cells re-expressing CD45RA.

The beta constant-region primer was an equimolar mix of two oligonucleotides covering TRBC1 and TRBC2. Nested alpha and beta constant-region primers with the SP2 primer drove four PCR rounds on ligated cDNA. TCRdb re-analysed the UMI-ligation and nested PCR reads in MiXCR, keeping a single row per CDR3 protein. The sample has under 150,000 distinct CDR3 sequences; approximately 20% are singletons. Sequenced sample: naive CD8+ T cells from blood. The TCR comes from a human donor in good health. This rearrangement joins TRBV29-1 to TRBJ1-1, with unresolved D. The CDR3 region is CSVGHGTEAFF. The CDR3 DNA reads as TGCAGCGTTGGCCACGGCACTGAAGCTTTCTTT.